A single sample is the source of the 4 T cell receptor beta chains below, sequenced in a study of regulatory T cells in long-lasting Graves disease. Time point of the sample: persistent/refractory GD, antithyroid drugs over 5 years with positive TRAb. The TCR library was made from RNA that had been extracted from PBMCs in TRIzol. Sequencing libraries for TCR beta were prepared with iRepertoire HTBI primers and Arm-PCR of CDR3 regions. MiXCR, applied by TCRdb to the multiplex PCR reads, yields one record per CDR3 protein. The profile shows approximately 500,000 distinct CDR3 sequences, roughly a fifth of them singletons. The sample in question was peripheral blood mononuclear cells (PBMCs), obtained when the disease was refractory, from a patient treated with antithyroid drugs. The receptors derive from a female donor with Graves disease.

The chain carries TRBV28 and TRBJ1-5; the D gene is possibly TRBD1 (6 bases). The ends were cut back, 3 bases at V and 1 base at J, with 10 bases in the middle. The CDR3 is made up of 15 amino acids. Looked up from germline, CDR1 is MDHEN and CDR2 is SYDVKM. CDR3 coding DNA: TGTGCCAGCAGTTTTTGGGGACACAGCAATCAGCCCCAGCATTTT. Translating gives CASSFWGHSNQPQHF.

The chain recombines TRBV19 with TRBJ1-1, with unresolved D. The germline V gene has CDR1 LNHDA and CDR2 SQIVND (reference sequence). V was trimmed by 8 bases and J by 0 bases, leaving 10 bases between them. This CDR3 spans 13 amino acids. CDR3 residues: CASASEVNTEAFF. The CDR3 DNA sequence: TGTGCCAGTGCCTCTGAAGTGAACACTGAAGCTTTCTTT.

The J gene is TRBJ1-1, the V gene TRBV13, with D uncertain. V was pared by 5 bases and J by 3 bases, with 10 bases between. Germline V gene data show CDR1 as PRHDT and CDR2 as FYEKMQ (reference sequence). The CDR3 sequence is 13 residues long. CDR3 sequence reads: CASSEETDTEAFF. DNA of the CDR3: TGTGCCAGCAGCGAGGAAACAGACACTGAAGCTTTCTTT.

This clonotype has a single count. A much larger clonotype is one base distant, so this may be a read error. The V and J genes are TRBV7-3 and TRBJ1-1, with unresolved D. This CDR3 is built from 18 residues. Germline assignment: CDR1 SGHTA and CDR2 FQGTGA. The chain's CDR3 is CASSSNPLRYGENAEAFF. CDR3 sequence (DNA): TGTGCCAGCAGCTCGAACCCCCTCAGGTACGGTGAGAACGCTGAAGCTTTCTTT.